These 20 T cell receptor beta chains originate from one sample sequenced in a study of blood T cell repertoires in COVID-19. Data came from immunoSEQ multiplex PCR; TCRdb stores just in-frame clones and leaves some out. Of around 23,000 clones listed, 70% to 90% are singletons. Sequenced material: peripheral blood. These receptors were obtained from a human donor with acute or convalescent COVID-19. The donor label of this sample is uncertain.

The chain is built from TRBV30 and TRBJ2-1; 10 bases agree with TRBD2. Germline V gene data show CDR1 as GTSNPN and CDR2 as SVGIG (reference sequence). V lost 4 bases and J lost 2; bases outside the gene matches: 5. This CDR3 region has 15 residues. The CDR3 region is CAWIPSGRAYNEQFF. The CDR3 nucleotides are TGTGCCTGGATTCCAAGCGGGAGGGCCTACAATGAGCAGTTCTTC.

CDR3 nucleotides: TGTGCCAGCAGTGAAACCAGGACAGGGCCGGGGGCTTTCTTT. Protein: CASSETRTGPGAFF. The genes are TRBV2 and TRBJ1-1; 8 nucleotides line up with TRBD1. CDR3 length: 14 amino acids. With V trimmed by 2 bases and J by 11 bases, 10 bases remained unmatched. From germline, CDR1 is SNHLY and CDR2 FYNNEI.

This chain links TRBV5-8 with TRBJ2-7; the D is unclear. CDR1 is SGHTS and CDR2 is YDEGEE in the germline V gene. V lost 0 bases to trimming and J lost 0 bases, with 10 bases between them. The CDR3 is 15 residues long. The CDR3 region has the DNA TGTGCCAGCAGCTTGGGACTTGTTAGCTCCTACGAGCAGTACTTC. Translation gives CASSLGLVSSYEQYF.

The chain couples TRBV19 to TRBJ2-3; 7 bases agree with TRBD2. CDR1 and CDR2 (germline): LNHDA, SQIVND (reference sequence). Unmatched junction bases numbered 18, after V lost 10 bases and J lost 2 bases. The CDR3 totals 17 residues. CDR3 bases: TGTGCCACCAAGTCCCCCCCGGGGGGACCTAACACAGATACGCAGTATTTT. Its protein product is CATKSPPGGPNTDTQYF.

The genes are TRBV27 and TRBJ1-5, with D perhaps matching TRBD1 (6 bases). Deletions cut 10 bases from V and 1 base from J, with 26 bases between. Germline-derived CDR1 and CDR2 are MNHEY and SMNVEV (reference sequence). CDR3 size: 18 residues. CDR3 sequence: CATHSFNTGTISNQPQHF. CDR3 nucleotide sequence: TGTGCCACCCACAGTTTTAACACCGGGACAATCAGCAATCAGCCCCAGCATTTT.

This clone appeared once. The chain carries TRBV5-4 and TRBJ2-2, with 10 bases aligning to TRBD1. Germline CDR1 and CDR2: SGHNT and YYREEE (reference sequence). This CDR3 comprises 15 residues. Trimming took 4 bases from V and 4 from J; bases not matched to a gene: 4. The CDR3 region is CASSPRTGGTGELFF. The CDR3 DNA sequence: TGTGCCAGCAGCCCTCGGACAGGGGGCACCGGGGAGCTGTTTTTT.

The chain couples TRBV7-2 to TRBJ2-5; 11 bases fit TRBD1. The V gene's germline CDR1 is SGHTA and CDR2 FQGNSA. The J segment lost 5 bases and the V segment lost 4 bases, leaving 3 bases of the junction unmatched. CDR3 length: 14 residues. The CDR3 reads CASSSDRGRETQYF. CDR3 DNA: TGTGCCAGCAGCTCGGACAGGGGGCGGGAGACCCAGTACTTC.

The rearrangement uses TRBV6-1 and TRBJ1-5; a possible D gene is TRBD1 (5 bases). The V and J ends lost 5 bases and 4 bases respectively, with 15 bases between them. Germline V lookup: CDR1 MNHNS, CDR2 SASEGT. The CDR3 runs to 15 residues. DNA for the CDR3: TGTGCCAGCAGTCTCCGGCCCGACAGTAATCAGCCCCAGCATTTT. Its protein is CASSLRPDSNQPQHF.

The CDR3 sequence: CASSLELAGSSYEQYF. The CDR3 region has the DNA TGCGCCAGCAGCTTGGAACTAGCGGGTTCTTCCTACGAGCAGTACTTC. The chain uses TRBV5-1 and TRBJ2-7, with 9 bases lining up with TRBD2. V dropped 0 bases and J dropped 1; count of bases not matched to a gene: 5. This CDR3 is 16 amino acids long. CDR1 and CDR2 (germline): SGHRS, YFSETQ.

J is TRBJ2-1 and V is TRBV25-1, with a possible D match to TRBD2 (5 bases). Trimming stripped 2 bases from V and 7 bases from J, with 12 bases between. The germline V gene encodes CDR1 MGHDK and CDR2 SYGVNS. This CDR3 has 14 amino acids. The DNA for the CDR3 is TGTGCCAGCAGTGAACCCCGACCGGGGAATGAGCAGTTCTTC. It translates to CASSEPRPGNEQFF.

The chain combines TRBV13 with TRBJ2-3; TRBD2 matches 13 bases. The CDR3 runs to 16 residues. From germline, CDR1 is PRHDT and CDR2 FYEKMQ (reference sequence). Trimming took 5 bases from V and 11 from J; bases not matched to a gene: 13. The CDR3 nucleotides are TGTGCCAGCAGCCCAGAGACTAGCGGGGGGACCATGGGGCAGTATTTT. This gives the protein CASSPETSGGTMGQYF.

The chain uses TRBV6-6 and TRBJ1-5; TRBD1 agrees at 10 bases. V lost 2 bases, J lost 5 bases, and 0 bases stayed unmatched. Per germline, CDR1 MNHNY and CDR2 SVGAGI (reference sequence). The CDR3 sequence is 14 residues long. CDR3 region: CASSYGTGDQPQHF. CDR3 bases: TGTGCCAGCAGTTACGGGACAGGGGATCAGCCCCAGCATTTT.

The chain is built from TRBV7-9 and TRBJ2-7; D is unclear. The CDR3 covers 11 residues. V shed 5 bases and J shed 7 bases, with 9 bases lying between them. From germline, CDR1 is SEHNR and CDR2 FQNEAQ (reference sequence). The CDR3 loop reads CASSPVEEQYF. CDR3 in DNA: TGTGCCAGCAGCCCGGTGGAGGAGCAGTACTTC.

The chain couples TRBV5-8 to TRBJ1-5; the D is unclear. Germline V gene lookup returns CDR1 SGHTS and CDR2 YDEGEE. Trimming stripped 2 bases from V and 5 bases from J, with 20 bases between. The CDR3 sequence is 17 residues long. CDR3 in amino acids: CASSFGAFRGSDQPQHF. The CDR3 DNA sequence: TGTGCCAGCAGCTTCGGTGCGTTCAGAGGTTCGGATCAGCCCCAGCATTTT.

As DNA, the CDR3 is TGTGCCAGCAGCGGGGTAGCGGGGGGGCCACAAGAGACCCAGTACTTC. This gives the protein CASSGVAGGPQETQYF. V gene TRBV9 combines with J gene TRBJ2-5, with TRBD2 matching over 11 bases. Germline V CDR1 and CDR2: SGDLS, YYNGEE. The CDR3 is 16 residues long. J gave up 2 bases and V 3 bases, and 6 bases lay outside the gene matches.

The chain recombines TRBV25-1 with TRBJ1-1; 9 bases fit TRBD1. V was clipped by 6 bases and J by 0 bases; unmatched bases: 8. CDR3 length equals 16 residues. From germline, CDR1 is MGHDK and CDR2 SYGVNS. CDR3 sequence reads: CASSLEGDRVNTEAFF. CDR3 nucleotide sequence: TGTGCCAGCAGCCTCGAAGGGGACAGGGTGAACACTGAAGCTTTCTTT.

The chain has TRBV5-1 and TRBJ2-7, with D perhaps matching TRBD1 (5 bases). CDR3 length: 13 amino acids. From germline, CDR1 is SGHRS and CDR2 YFSETQ. Trimming removed 2 bases at V and 4 bases at J, with 10 bases between. CDR3 amino acids: CASSFRAEYEQYF. The CDR3 region has the DNA TGCGCCAGCAGCTTCAGGGCCGAGTACGAGCAGTACTTC.

This rearrangement joins TRBV5-6 to TRBJ2-5, with 10 bases fitting TRBD1. Trimming took 3 bases from V and 2 from J; bases not matched to a gene: 10. Germline V gene lookup returns CDR1 SGHDT and CDR2 YYEEEE. The CDR3 is 17 residues long. The CDR3 here is CASSSALRDRGQETQYF. CDR3 nucleotides: TGTGCCAGCAGCTCGGCACTCCGGGACAGGGGACAAGAGACCCAGTACTTC.

This clone was seen just once. The gene calls are TRBV7-2 and TRBJ2-4; 12 bases agree with TRBD1. With 4 bases clipped from V and 15 bases from J, the junction kept 7 bases outside the gene matches. This CDR3 region has 13 residues. The germline V gene has CDR1 SGHTA and CDR2 FQGNSA. CDR3: CASSSNRDRGRYF. The CDR3 region has the DNA TGTGCCAGCAGCTCAAACCGGGACAGGGGGCGGTACTTC.

The rearrangement joins TRBV23-1 to TRBJ2-5; D call uncertain. TRBV23-1 is sorted into the ORF group, with uncertain function. V was cut by 1 base and J by 5 bases, with 11 bases left in between. This CDR3 has 14 residues. For the CDR3, the DNA is TGCGCCAGCAGTCAATTGTGTCTCGGGGAGACCCAGTACTTC. Its translation is CASSQLCLGETQYF.